This T cell receptor (beta chain) originates from a study of Ad26.COV2.S vaccination and SARS-CoV-2 variants. As for the study in general: The trial was COV1001 and the donor's arm was Ad26.COV2.S.

Turning to this clone: Its antigen remains unidentified.

Described treatment: approximately 18 received Ad26.COV2.S at low or high dose, single or two shots; 5 received placebo; per-sample allocation not given. Day 63 after the first vaccine or placebo injection was the time point for sampling. An Ad26 vector expressing Wuhan-strain SARS-CoV-2 spike constituted the vaccine. CDR3 size: 16 residues. V was pared by 1 base and J by 5 bases, with 11 bases of the junction left unmatched. Germline values: CDR1 SGHRS, CDR2 YFSETQ. Measured with immunoSEQ multiplex PCR; TCRdb has only the in-frame clones, and not every one. Among some 290,000 clones listed, 85% to 90% were seen once. General study results and limits: Vaccine recipients had higher spike-specific TCR breadth than placebo recipients.

This rearrangement joins TRBV5-1 to TRBJ2-7; 8 bases are a match to TRBD2. The sequence was collected from a person between 18 and 65 years old who received the Ad26.COV2.S COVID-19 vaccine or a placebo. The sample consisted of peripheral blood, taken in a trial of Ad26.COV2.S vaccine versus placebo. The CDR3: CASSLPRGAGGDEQYF. CDR3 nucleotide sequence: TGCGCCAGCAGCTTGCCGCGGGGGGCCGGAGGAGACGAGCAGTACTTC.